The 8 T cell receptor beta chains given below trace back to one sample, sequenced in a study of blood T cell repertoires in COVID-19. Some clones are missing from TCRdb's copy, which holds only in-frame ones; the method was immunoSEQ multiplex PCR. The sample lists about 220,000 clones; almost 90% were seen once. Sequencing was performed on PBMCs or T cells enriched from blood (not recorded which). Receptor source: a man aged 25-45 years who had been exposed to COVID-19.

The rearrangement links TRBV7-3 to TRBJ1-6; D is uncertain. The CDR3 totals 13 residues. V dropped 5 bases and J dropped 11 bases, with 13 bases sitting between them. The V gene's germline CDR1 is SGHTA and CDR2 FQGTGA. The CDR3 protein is CASSPAGGPPLHF. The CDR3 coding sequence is TGTGCCAGCAGCCCCGCCGGTGGGCCACCCCTCCACTTT.

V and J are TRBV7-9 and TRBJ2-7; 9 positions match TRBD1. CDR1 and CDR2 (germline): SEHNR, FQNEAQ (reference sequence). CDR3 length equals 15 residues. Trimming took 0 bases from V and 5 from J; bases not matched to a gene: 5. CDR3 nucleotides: TGTGCCAGCAGCTTAGCAGGGACAGGGATACACGAGCAGTACTTC. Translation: CASSLAGTGIHEQYF. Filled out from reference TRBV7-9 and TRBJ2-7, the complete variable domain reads DTGVSQNPRHKITKRGQNVTFRCDPISEHNRLYWYRQTLGQGPEFLTYFQNEAQLEKSRLLSDRFSAERPKGSFSTLEIQRTEQGDSAMYLCASSLAGTGIHEQYFGPGTRLTVT.

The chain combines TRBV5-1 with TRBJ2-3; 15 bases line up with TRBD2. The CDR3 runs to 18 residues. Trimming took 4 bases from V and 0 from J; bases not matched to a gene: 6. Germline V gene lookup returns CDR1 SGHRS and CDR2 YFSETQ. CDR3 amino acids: CASSPLGLAGGSTDTQYF. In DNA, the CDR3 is TGCGCCAGCAGCCCTCTCGGACTAGCGGGAGGGAGCACAGATACGCAGTATTTT.

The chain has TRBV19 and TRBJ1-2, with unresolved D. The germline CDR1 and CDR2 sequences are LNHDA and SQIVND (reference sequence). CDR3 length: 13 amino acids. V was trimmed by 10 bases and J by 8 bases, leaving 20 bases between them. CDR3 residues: CATEVAYGEGYTF. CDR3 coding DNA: TGTGCCACCGAGGTGGCCTATGGAGAGGGCTACACCTTC.

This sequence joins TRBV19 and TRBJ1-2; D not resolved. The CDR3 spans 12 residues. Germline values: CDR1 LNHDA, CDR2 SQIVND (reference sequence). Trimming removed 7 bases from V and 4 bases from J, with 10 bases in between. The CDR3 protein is CASTTALYGYTF. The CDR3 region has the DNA TGTGCCAGTACAACAGCACTCTATGGCTACACCTTC. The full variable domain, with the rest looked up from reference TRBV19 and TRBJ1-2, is DGGITQSPKYLFRKEGQNVTLSCEQNLNHDAMYWYRQDPGQGLRLIYYSQIVNDFQKGDIAEGYSVSREKKESFPLTVTSAQKNPTAFYLCASTTALYGYTFGSGTRLTVV.

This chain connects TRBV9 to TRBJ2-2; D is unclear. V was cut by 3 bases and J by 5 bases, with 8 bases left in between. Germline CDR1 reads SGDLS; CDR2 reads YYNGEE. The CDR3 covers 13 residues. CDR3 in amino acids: CASSGPRTGELFF. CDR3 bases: TGTGCCAGCAGCGGGCCGAGGACCGGGGAGCTGTTTTTT. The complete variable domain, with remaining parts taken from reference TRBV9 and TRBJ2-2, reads DSGVTQTPKHLITATGQRVTLRCSPRSGDLSVYWYQQSLDQGLQFLIQYYNGEERAKGNILERFSAQQFPDLHSELNLSSLELGDSALYFCASSGPRTGELFFGEGSRLTVL.

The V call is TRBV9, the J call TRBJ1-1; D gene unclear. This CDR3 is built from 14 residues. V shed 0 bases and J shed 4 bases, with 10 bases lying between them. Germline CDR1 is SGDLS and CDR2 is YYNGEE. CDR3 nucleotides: TGTGCCAGCAGCGTAGCTCTTCGCGGCACTGAAGCTTTCTTT. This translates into CASSVALRGTEAFF.

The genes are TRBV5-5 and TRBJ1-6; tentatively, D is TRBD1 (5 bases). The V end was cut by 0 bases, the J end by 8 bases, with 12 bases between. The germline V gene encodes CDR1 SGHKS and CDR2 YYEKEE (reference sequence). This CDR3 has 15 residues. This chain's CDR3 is CASSLGGTWDSPLHF. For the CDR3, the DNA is TGTGCCAGCAGCTTGGGGGGGACTTGGGATTCACCCCTCCACTTT. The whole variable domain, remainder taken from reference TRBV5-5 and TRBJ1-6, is DAGVTQSPTHLIKTRGQQVTLRCSPISGHKSVSWYQQVLGQGPQFIFQYYEKEERGRGNFPDRFSARQFPNYSSELNVNALLLGDSALYLCASSLGGTWDSPLHFGNGTRLTVT.